Following are 11 T cell receptor beta chains from one sample sequenced in a study of OX40 agonist ivuxolimab in advanced cancers. Here immunoSEQ multiplex PCR was the method, and the copy in TCRdb shows in-frame clones only, minus some. The sample lists 62,000 or so clones, approximately 89% occurring once. Sequences were derived from CD4+ or CD8+ T cells sorted from blood, sampled in a trial of the OX40 agonist ivuxolimab. All receptors derive from an adult with an advanced solid tumor such as melanoma, head and neck, liver or kidney cancer.

The rearrangement uses TRBV27 and TRBJ2-7; D unresolved. Looked up from germline, CDR1 is MNHEY and CDR2 is SMNVEV (reference sequence). V was pared by 5 bases and J by 5 bases, with 19 bases between. CDR3 length equals 15 residues. CDR3 loop: CASSLYRTVGDEQYF. DNA for the CDR3: TGTGCCAGCAGTCTTTACCGGACCGTGGGTGACGAGCAGTACTTC.

This chain connects TRBV30 to TRBJ1-4, with unresolved D. The CDR3 covers 13 residues. V gave up 0 bases and J gave up 6 bases, with 8 bases separating them. CDR1 and CDR2 from the germline V gene are GTSNPN and SVGIG (reference sequence). DNA for the CDR3: TGTGCCTGGAGTGTAGCAGGATATGAAAAACTGTTTTTT. Amino acids: CAWSVAGYEKLFF.

This clone was detected a few times. The V call is TRBV5-4, the J call TRBJ2-2; D is uncertain. Germline CDR1 SGHNT, CDR2 YYREEE (reference sequence). V was clipped by 0 bases and J by 5 bases, with 5 bases between them. The CDR3 is made up of 13 amino acids. The CDR3 DNA follows: TGTGCCAGCAGCTTGGAGAGGACCGGGGAGCTGTTTTTT. This translates into CASSLERTGELFF.

This clone was counted only a few times. The chain has TRBV18 and TRBJ1-5, with a possible D match to TRBD1 (5 bases). V lost 6 bases and J 7 bases, leaving 16 bases between the germline ends. Germline assignment: CDR1 KGHSH and CDR2 LQKENI. The CDR3 loop spans 14 amino acids. CDR3 in amino acids: CASSPRQTPQPQHF. CDR3 coding DNA: TGTGCCAGCTCCCCCAGACAGACTCCCCAGCCCCAGCATTTT. Together with reference TRBV18 and TRBJ1-5, the CDR3 gives the full variable domain: NAGVMQNPRHLVRRRGQEARLRCSPMKGHSHVYWYRQLPEEGLKFMVYLQKENIIDESGMPKERFSAEFPKEGPSILRIQQVVRGDSAAYFCASSPRQTPQPQHFGDGTRLSIL.

V and J are TRBV2 and TRBJ1-2, with D possibly matching TRBD1 (5 bases). The V gene's germline CDR1 is SNHLY and CDR2 FYNNEI. CDR3 length: 13 residues. Trimming took off 6 bases at V and 4 bases at J, with 12 bases between the two ends. DNA for the CDR3: TGTGCCAGCAGCTCCGGGACCTCCTATGGCTACACCTTC. Its protein is CASSSGTSYGYTF.

This sequence joins TRBV10-1 and TRBJ1-1; no clear D. The CDR3 covers 13 residues. V lost 2 bases to trimming and J lost 11 bases, with 15 bases between them. Germline loops: CDR1 WNHNN, CDR2 SYGVQD (reference sequence). CDR3 sequence reads: CASSEDATHGAFF. DNA for the CDR3: TGCGCCAGCAGTGAGGACGCAACCCATGGGGCTTTCTTT.

The V gene is TRBV19, the J gene TRBJ1-1; 7 bases fit TRBD1. The CDR3 has 17 amino acids. Germline V CDR1 and CDR2: LNHDA, SQIVND (reference sequence). V lost 4 bases, J lost 0 bases, and 11 bases stayed unmatched. DNA for the CDR3: TGTGCCAGTAGTAAACAGGGGAATTTAAACATGAACACTGAAGCTTTCTTT. It yields the protein CASSKQGNLNMNTEAFF.

This chain connects TRBV10-1 to TRBJ2-5; the D gene is possibly TRBD1 (7 bases). The germline gives CDR1 WNHNN, CDR2 SYGVQD (reference sequence). The CDR3 is made up of 15 amino acids. Between the trimmed V and J ends, which lost 4 bases and 1 base, there was a span of 13 bases. The CDR3 DNA sequence: TGCGCCAGCAGTGTCGGGGGACAGAGCCAAGAGACCCAGTACTTC. Amino acid sequence: CASSVGGQSQETQYF.

This clone was seen a handful of times. This chain links TRBV6-1 with TRBJ1-4; D is ambiguous. Germline CDR1 reads MNHNS; CDR2 reads SASEGT. V lost 5 bases to trimming and J lost 6 bases, with 10 bases between them. This CDR3 is built from 13 residues. This CDR3 reads CASSPLSDEKLFF. CDR3 nucleotides: TGTGCCAGCAGTCCCCTAAGTGATGAAAAACTGTTTTTT.

The chain recombines TRBV18 with TRBJ2-5; unclear D gene. V lost 0 bases to trimming and J lost 3 bases, with 11 bases between them. The CDR3 runs 15 residues. The germline gives CDR1 KGHSH, CDR2 LQKENI. The CDR3 spells CASSPPGSIKETQYF. CDR3 coding DNA: TGTGCCAGCTCACCACCAGGTTCCATCAAAGAGACCCAGTACTTC.

The CDR3 DNA is TGTGCCACCAGCAGAGAGGGACATTCTTACAATTCACCCCTCCACTTT. It is translated as CATSREGHSYNSPLHF. The rearrangement links TRBV15 to TRBJ1-6, with a weak D call TRBD1 (6 bases). V lost 0 bases to trimming and J lost 7 bases, with 13 bases between them. CDR1 LNHNV and CDR2 YYDKDF come from the germline V gene (reference sequence). The CDR3 is 16 residues long.